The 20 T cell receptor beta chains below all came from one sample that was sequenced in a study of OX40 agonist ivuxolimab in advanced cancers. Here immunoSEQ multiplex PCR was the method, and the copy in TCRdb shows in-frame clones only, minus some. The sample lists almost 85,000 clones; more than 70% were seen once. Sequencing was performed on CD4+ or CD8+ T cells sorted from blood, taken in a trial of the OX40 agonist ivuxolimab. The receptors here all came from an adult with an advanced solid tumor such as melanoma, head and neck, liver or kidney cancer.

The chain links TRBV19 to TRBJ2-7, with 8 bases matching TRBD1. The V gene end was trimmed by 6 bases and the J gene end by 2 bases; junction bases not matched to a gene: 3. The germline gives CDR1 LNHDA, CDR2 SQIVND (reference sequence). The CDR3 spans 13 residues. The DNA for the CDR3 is TGTGCCAGTAGGGGGACAGGTACCTACGAGCAGTACTTC. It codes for CASRGTGTYEQYF. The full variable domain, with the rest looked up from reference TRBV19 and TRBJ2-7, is DGGITQSPKYLFRKEGQNVTLSCEQNLNHDAMYWYRQDPGQGLRLIYYSQIVNDFQKGDIAEGYSVSREKKESFPLTVTSAQKNPTAFYLCASRGTGTYEQYFGPGTRLTVT.

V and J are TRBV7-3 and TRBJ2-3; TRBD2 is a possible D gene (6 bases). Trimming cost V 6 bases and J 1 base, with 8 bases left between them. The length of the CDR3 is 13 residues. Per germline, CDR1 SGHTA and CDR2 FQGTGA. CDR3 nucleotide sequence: TGTGCCAGCAGTCCGGGGGGCACAGATACGCAGTATTTT. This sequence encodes CASSPGGTDTQYF.

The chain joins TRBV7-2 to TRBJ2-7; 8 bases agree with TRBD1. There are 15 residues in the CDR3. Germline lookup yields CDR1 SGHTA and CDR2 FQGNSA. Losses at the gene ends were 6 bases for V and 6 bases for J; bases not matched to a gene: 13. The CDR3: CASRAQGQVNTEQYF. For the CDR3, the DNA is TGTGCCAGCAGAGCTCAGGGACAGGTTAACACCGAGCAGTACTTC. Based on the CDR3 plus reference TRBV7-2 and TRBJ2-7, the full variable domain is GAGVSQSPSNKVTEKGKDVELRCDPISGHTALYWYRQSLGQGLEFLIYFQGNSAPDKSGLPSDRFSAERTGGSVSTLTIQRTQQEDSAVYLCASRAQGQVNTEQYFGPGTRLTVT.

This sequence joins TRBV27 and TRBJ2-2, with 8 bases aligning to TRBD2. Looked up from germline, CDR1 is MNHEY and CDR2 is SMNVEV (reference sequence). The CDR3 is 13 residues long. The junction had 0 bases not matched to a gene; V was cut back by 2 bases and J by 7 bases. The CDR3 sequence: CASSLSGSGELFF. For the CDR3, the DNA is TGTGCCAGCAGTTTAAGCGGGAGCGGGGAGCTGTTTTTT.

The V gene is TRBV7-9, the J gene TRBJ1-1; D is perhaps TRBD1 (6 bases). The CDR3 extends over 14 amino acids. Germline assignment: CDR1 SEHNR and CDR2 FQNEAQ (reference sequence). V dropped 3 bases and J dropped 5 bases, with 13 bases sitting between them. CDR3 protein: CASSFQQGGTEAFF. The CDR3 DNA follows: TGTGCCAGCAGCTTTCAACAGGGAGGGACTGAAGCTTTCTTT.

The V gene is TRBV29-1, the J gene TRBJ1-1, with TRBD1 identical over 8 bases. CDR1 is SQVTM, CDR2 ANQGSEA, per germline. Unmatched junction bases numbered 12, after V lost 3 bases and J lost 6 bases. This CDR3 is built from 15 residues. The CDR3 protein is CSVDPTDRVRAEAFF. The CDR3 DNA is TGCAGCGTTGACCCTACGGACAGGGTAAGGGCTGAAGCTTTCTTT.

Here the CDR3 DNA reads TGTGCCAGCAGTACCTCAAGATACTACGAGCAGTACTTC. Its protein product is CASSTSRYYEQYF. The genes are TRBV6-1 and TRBJ2-5, with D uncertain. The J call is doubtful: the DNA matches TRBJ2-7 better. This CDR3 is 13 amino acids long. The V gene's germline CDR1 is MNHNS and CDR2 SASEGT.

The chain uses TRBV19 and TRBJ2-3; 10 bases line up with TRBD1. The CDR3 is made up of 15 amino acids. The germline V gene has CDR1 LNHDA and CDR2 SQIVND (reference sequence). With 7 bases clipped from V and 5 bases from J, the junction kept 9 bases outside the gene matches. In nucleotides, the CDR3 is TGTGCCAGTAACCCGAGGACAGGGGGGGGAGATACGCAGTATTTT. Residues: CASNPRTGGGDTQYF.

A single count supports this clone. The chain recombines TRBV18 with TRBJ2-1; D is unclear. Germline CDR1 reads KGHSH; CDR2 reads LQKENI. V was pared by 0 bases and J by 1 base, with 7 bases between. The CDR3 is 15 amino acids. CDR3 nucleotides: TGTGCCAGCTCACCACCCCCGCCATCCTACAATGAGCAGTTCTTC. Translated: CASSPPPPSYNEQFF.

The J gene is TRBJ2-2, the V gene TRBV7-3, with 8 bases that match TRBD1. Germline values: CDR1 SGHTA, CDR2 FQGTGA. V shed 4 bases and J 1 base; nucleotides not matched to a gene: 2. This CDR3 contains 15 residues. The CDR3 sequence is CASSSTGVNTGELFF. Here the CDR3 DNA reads TGTGCCAGCAGCTCGACAGGGGTGAACACCGGGGAGCTGTTTTTT.

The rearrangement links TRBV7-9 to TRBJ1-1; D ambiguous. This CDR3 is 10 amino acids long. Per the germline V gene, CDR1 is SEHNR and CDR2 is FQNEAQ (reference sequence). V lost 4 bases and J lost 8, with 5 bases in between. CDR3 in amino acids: CASSYTEAFF. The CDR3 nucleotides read TGTGCCAGCAGCTATACAGAAGCTTTCTTT.

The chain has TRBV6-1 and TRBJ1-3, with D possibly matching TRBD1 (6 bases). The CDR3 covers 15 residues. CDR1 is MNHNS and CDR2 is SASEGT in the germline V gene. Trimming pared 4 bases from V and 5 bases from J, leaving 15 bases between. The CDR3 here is CASSAREGGRNTIYF. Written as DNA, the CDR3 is TGTGCCAGCAGTGCCCGGGAGGGGGGAAGAAACACCATATATTTT.

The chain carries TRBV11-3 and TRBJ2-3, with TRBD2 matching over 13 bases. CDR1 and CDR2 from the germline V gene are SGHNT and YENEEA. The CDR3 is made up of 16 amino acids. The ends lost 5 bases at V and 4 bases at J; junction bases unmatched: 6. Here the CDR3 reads CASSTRLAGGPDTQYF. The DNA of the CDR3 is TGTGCCAGCAGCACCCGACTAGCGGGGGGACCAGATACGCAGTATTTT.

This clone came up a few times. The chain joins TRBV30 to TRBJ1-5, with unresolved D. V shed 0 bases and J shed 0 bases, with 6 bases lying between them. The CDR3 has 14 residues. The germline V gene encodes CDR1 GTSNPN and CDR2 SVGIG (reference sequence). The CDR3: CAWSVHISNQPQHF. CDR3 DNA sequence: TGTGCCTGGAGTGTACACATTAGCAATCAGCCCCAGCATTTT.

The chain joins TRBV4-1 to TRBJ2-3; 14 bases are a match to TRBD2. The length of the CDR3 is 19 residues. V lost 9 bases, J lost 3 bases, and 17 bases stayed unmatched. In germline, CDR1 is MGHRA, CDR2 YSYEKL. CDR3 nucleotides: TGCGCCAGTATGCCGGGACTAGCGGGAGTAATGAGGCGGACAGATACGCAGTATTTT. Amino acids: CASMPGLAGVMRRTDTQYF.

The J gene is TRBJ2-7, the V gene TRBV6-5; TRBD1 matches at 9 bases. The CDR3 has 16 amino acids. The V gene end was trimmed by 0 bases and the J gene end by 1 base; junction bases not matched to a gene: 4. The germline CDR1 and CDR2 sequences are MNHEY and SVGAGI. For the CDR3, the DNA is TGTGCCAGCAGTTACTCGATGGGGACAGGGTCCTACGAGCAGTACTTC. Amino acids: CASSYSMGTGSYEQYF.

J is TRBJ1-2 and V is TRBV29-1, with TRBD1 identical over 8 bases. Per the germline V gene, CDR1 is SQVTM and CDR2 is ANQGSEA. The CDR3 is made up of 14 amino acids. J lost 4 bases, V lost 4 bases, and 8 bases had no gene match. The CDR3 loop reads CSVGLQGAGYGYTF. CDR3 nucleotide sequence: TGCAGCGTTGGTCTTCAGGGGGCGGGCTATGGCTACACCTTC.

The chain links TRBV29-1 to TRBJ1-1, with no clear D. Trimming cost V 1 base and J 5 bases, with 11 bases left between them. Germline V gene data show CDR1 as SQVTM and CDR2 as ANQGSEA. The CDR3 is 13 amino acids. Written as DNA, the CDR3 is TGCAGCGTTGAAGGGAAAGCGAGGACTGAAGCTTTCTTT. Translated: CSVEGKARTEAFF.

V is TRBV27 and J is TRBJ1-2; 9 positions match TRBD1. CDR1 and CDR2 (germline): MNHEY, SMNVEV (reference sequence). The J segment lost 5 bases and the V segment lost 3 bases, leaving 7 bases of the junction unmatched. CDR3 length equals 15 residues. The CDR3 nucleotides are TGTGCCAGCAGTTTGACCGGGACAGGGAAATATGGCTACACCTTC. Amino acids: CASSLTGTGKYGYTF.

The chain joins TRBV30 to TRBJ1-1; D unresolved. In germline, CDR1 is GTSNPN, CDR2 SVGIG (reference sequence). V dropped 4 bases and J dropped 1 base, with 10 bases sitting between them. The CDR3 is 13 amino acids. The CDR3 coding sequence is TGTGCCTGGAATCTCCATGGGAACACTGAAGCTTTCTTT. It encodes CAWNLHGNTEAFF. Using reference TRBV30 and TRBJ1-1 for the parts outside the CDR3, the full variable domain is SQTIHQWPATLVQPVGSPLSLECTVEGTSNPNLYWYRQAAGRGLQLLFYSVGIGQISSEVPQNLSASRPQDRQFILSSKKLLLSDSGFYLCAWNLHGNTEAFFGQGTRLTVV.